The clone carrying this T cell receptor beta chain was seen repeatedly, ten times or more. TCRdb re-derived calls from the 5' RACE reads in MiXCR, one entry per CDR3 protein. The sample has 40,000 to 50,000 distinct CDR3 sequences; 7.5% to 8% are singletons. Time point defined: sample taken at primary tumor resection. Sequencing covered unsorted whole RNA taken from tumor, nontumor lung or frozen PBMC. The data were taken from a study of spatial heterogeneity in lung cancer. Looked up from germline, CDR1 is SGHNT and CDR2 is YYREEE (reference sequence). With 4 bases removed from V and 2 bases from J, the gap between germline ends came to 12 bases. This CDR3 has 14 residues.

The material sequenced was PBMCs, taken at surgery. This TCR came from a female donor with early-stage non-small cell lung cancer. The rearrangement links TRBV5-4 to TRBJ1-2; no definite D call. CDR3 amino acids: CASSPEVANYGYTF. CDR3 sequence (DNA): TGTGCCAGCAGCCCCGAGGTAGCGAACTATGGCTACACCTTC.